A selection of T cell receptor beta chains follows, all from one sample in a study of cytomegalovirus exposure and HLA in healthy donors. Sequencing was performed with immunoSEQ multiplex PCR; in TCRdb, only in-frame clones are kept and a portion is missing. The table records around 110,000 clones, approximately 76% of them present only once. The material sequenced was PBMCs. The receptors here all came from a man aged 18 to 29 in good health and CMV-seronegative. The CDR3 runs from the conserved cysteine through the conserved F or W. A D gene is named only where the DNA matches it firmly. Part of the rows lack a size; the others show once, few, many or a class for expanded clones.

-	-	TRBJ1-6	TRBV28	TGTGCCAGCAGTTTTAGGGGGACAAGAAATTCACCCCTCCACTTT	CASSFRGTRNSPLHF
TRBD1	-	TRBJ1-2	TRBV28	TGTGCCAGCACTCTATATTGGACAGGGGGCCCTTACTATGGCTACACCTTC	CASTLYWTGGPYYGYTF
-	-	TRBJ2-5	TRBV15	TGTGCCACCAGCAGAGATGGGGGGATAAGAGAGACCCAGTACTTC	CATSRDGGIRETQYF
TRBD1	-	TRBJ2-6	TRBV4-2	TGTGCCACCCGGACAGGGGCTGGGGCCAACGTCCTGACTTTC	CATRTGAGANVLTF
-	-	TRBJ1-4	TRBV5-1	TGCGCCAGCAGCCCTCGTCGGAGGAGTGGTGAAAAACTGTTTTTT	CASSPRRRSGEKLFF
-	-	TRBJ1-2	TRBV4-3	TGCGCCAGCAGCCAAGATGATAAGGAGAACTATGGCTACACCTTC	CASSQDDKENYGYTF
-	-	TRBJ1-1	TRBV7-9	TGTTCCAGCAGCCTTCGGGCAACAGGCCTATACACTGAAGCTTTCTTT	CSSSLRATGLYTEAFF
TRBD2	-	TRBJ2-7	TRBV5-1	TGCGCCAGCAGCTTCTCGGGGCCTAGCGGGGGGGGGTCCTACGAGCAGTACTTC	CASSFSGPSGGGSYEQYF
TRBD1	-	TRBJ1-5	TRBV5-5	TGTGCCAGCAGCTTGGTACCGGGACAGGGCACTCAGCCCCAGCATTTT	CASSLVPGQGTQPQHF
TRBD2	-	TRBJ2-2	TRBV11-3	TGTGCCAGCAGCCCCTCCGGGACTAGGAACACCGGGGAGCTGTTTTTT	CASSPSGTRNTGELFF
-	-	TRBJ2-3	TRBV5-6	TGTGCCAGCAGCTTGGACAGGGTCCTTGTCACAGATACGCAGTATTTT	CASSLDRVLVTDTQYF
TRBD2	-	TRBJ2-3	TRBV7-8	TGTGCCAGCAGCACCGGACTAGCGGGGGCGGATACGCAGTATTTT	CASSTGLAGADTQYF
TRBD1	-	TRBJ2-2	TRBV6-1	TGTGCCAGCAGTAAACAGGGGGCGGTCCGGGAGCTGTTTTTT	CASSKQGAVRELFF
TRBD2	once	TRBJ2-3	TRBV10-3	TGTGCCATCAGTGGGGGGACTAGCGGGGGGAAGTCGCAGTATTTT	CAISGGTSGGKSQYF
-	-	TRBJ2-2	TRBV6-1	TGTGCCAGCAGGAGAGAGACAACCGAACTGTTTTTT	CASRRETTELFF
TRBD1	-	TRBJ1-6	TRBV7-9	TGTGCCAGCATCCCAGGACAGGGGGATAATTCACCCCTCCACTTT	CASIPGQGDNSPLHF
TRBD1	-	TRBJ1-1	TRBV7-8	TGTGCCAGCAGGGATCGACAGGGCGGCACTGAAGCTTTCTTT	CASRDRQGGTEAFF
-	-	TRBJ1-6	TRBV5-1	TGCGCCAGCAGCTTGTGGGCTTCAGGGGATTCACCCCTCCACTTT	CASSLWASGDSPLHF
-	-	TRBJ1-3	TRBV19	TGTGCCAGTAGTATACCGCGGACAAGAGGAAACACCATATATTTT	CASSIPRTRGNTIYF
-	-	TRBJ1-2	TRBV7-9	TGTGCCAGCAGCTTCTCCAGGGATGAGGACGGCTACACCTTC	CASSFSRDEDGYTF
TRBD1	-	TRBJ1-3	TRBV29-1	TGCAGCGTTGGAACAGGGGCTGACTCTGGAAACACCATATATTTT	CSVGTGADSGNTIYF
TRBD1	-	TRBJ1-2	TRBV6-5	TGTGCCAGCAGCCGACAGGGCAACTATGGCTACACCTTC	CASSRQGNYGYTF
-	-	TRBJ2-5	TRBV28	TGTGCCAGCAGTTTAGGGGCAGAACAGACCCAGTACTTC	CASSLGAEQTQYF